The rows below give T cell receptor beta chains drawn from one sample of a study of T cells in Graves' hyperthyroidism and ophthalmopathy. One entry per CDR3 protein, called by TCRdb with MiXCR from the multiplex PCR reads. The sample shows 480,000 or so distinct CDR3 sequences, about 46% of them seen only once. The sequencing input was peripheral blood or thyroid tissue (not recorded which). The receptors here all came from an adult woman with Graves' disease, either hyperthyroidism or ophthalmopathy (not recorded which). CDR3s include the opening cysteine and the closing phenylalanine or tryptophan. A D gene is named only where the DNA matches it firmly. Rows may omit the clone size; those that give it use once, few, many or a size class.

V gene,D gene,J gene,CDR3 length,clone size,CDR3 DNA,CDR3 protein
TRBV10-3,TRBD1,TRBJ2-7,15,few,TGTGCCATCAGTGCCCGCCCGGGACAGGGTTACGAGCAGTACTTC,CAISARPGQGYEQYF
TRBV4-2,NA,TRBJ1-1,15,many,TGTGCCAGCAGCCGGGCGGGAGCAGAGCCCACTGAAGCTTTCTTT,CASSRAGAEPTEAFF
TRBV29-1,NA,TRBJ1-2,14,many,TGCAGCGTTGCCGGTTGGGGCCTTAACTATGGCTACACCTTC,CSVAGWGLNYGYTF
TRBV30,TRBD1,TRBJ1-1,12,NA,TGTGCCTGGAGCCGGACAGGGAAAGACGCTTTCTTT,CAWSRTGKDAFF
TRBV7-9,NA,TRBJ2-5,15,NA,TGTGCCAGCAGCTTTCTAGCCGGACGAGAAGAGACCCAGTACTTC,CASSFLAGREETQYF
TRBV5-1,TRBD1,TRBJ1-1,14,NA,TGCGCCAGCAGCGGTCCGACAGGGACCACTGAAGCTTTCTTT,CASSGPTGTTEAFF
TRBV12-3/TRBV12-4,NA,TRBJ1-5,12,once,TGTGCCAGCAACCTTGGGCGTCAGCCCCAGCATTTT,CASNLGRQPQHF
TRBV7-3,NA,TRBJ2-5,13,few,TGTGCCAGCAGACACCTAGCCCCGGAGACCCAGTACTTC,CASRHLAPETQYF
TRBV6-5,NA,TRBJ1-2,13,many,TGTGCCAGCAGTACTACAGGAAACTATGGCTACACCTTC,CASSTTGNYGYTF
TRBV6-5,TRBD2,TRBJ2-7,16,NA,TGTGCCAGCAATTACTCCGGGACTAGCGTCCGCTACGAGCAGTACTTC,CASNYSGTSVRYEQYF
TRBV7-9,TRBD1,TRBJ2-6,16,NA,TGTGCCAGCAGCAGCGGGACAGGGGTTGGGGCCAACGTCCTGACTTTC,CASSSGTGVGANVLTF
TRBV7-2,NA,TRBJ2-5,15,NA,TGTGCCAGCAGCTTAATGACCGGGGGCAGAGAGACCCAGTACTTC,CASSLMTGGRETQYF
TRBV20-1,NA,TRBJ1-5,11,NA,TGCAGTGTAAGGGGCAGTCAGCCCCAGCATTTT,CSVRGSQPQHF
TRBV29-1,TRBD2,TRBJ2-5,12,few,TGCAGCTCAGGCGGGGGGCAAGAGACCCAGTACTTC,CSSGGGQETQYF
TRBV5-4,TRBD1,TRBJ1-1,15,NA,TGTGCCAGCAGCCGACAGGGTGAAATTAATTCTGAAGCTTTCTTT,CASSRQGEINSEAFF
TRBV10-3,NA,TRBJ1-3,15,many,TGTGCCATCAGTTTCACGGCAGGGACGGGAAACACCATATATTTT,CAISFTAGTGNTIYF
TRBV29-1,NA,TRBJ2-5,13,NA,TGCAGCGTCCCGGGTAGACAGTCAGAGACCCAGTACTTC,CSVPGRQSETQYF
TRBV2,TRBD1,TRBJ2-5,17,once,TGTGCCAGCAGTGAGATGACAGGGGGCGCCTACCAAGAGACCCAGTACTTC,CASSEMTGGAYQETQYF
TRBV9,NA,TRBJ1-2,14,few,TGTGCCAGCAGATCTAACCCCGGGACGGAAGGCTACACCTTC,CASRSNPGTEGYTF
TRBV2,NA,TRBJ1-5,14,many,TGTGCCAGCAGTGATCGAAGGACCTTTCAGCCCCAGCATTTT,CASSDRRTFQPQHF
TRBV10-3,NA,TRBJ1-1,14,NA,TGTGCCATCAGTGCCGGGACACGGGGCACTGAAGCTTTCTTT,CAISAGTRGTEAFF
TRBV20-1,NA,TRBJ1-6,16,many,TGCAGTGCTAGATCAAAGGGGAGCTCCTATAATTCACCCCTCCACTTT,CSARSKGSSYNSPLHF
TRBV20-1,TRBD2,TRBJ2-2,14,NA,TGCAGTGCTATGGGGGGGTATGGGGCCGGGGAGCTGTTTTTT,CSAMGGYGAGELFF
TRBV7-9,NA,TRBJ2-1,17,NA,TGTGCCAGCAGCTTGGTTCCCGCCCTTAGCTCCTACAATGAGCAGTTCTTC,CASSLVPALSSYNEQFF
TRBV6-1,NA,TRBJ1-2,13,NA,TGTGCCAGCAGTGAAGGACAGGCTTTTGGCTACACCTTC,CASSEGQAFGYTF
TRBV15,NA,TRBJ2-7,14,NA,TGTGCCACCAGCAGAGGAAGACAGGCCTACGAGCAGTACTTC,CATSRGRQAYEQYF
TRBV29-1,NA,TRBJ1-2,14,few,TGCAGCGCATCGACCTGGGGCCAGTCCGATGGCTACACCTTC,CSASTWGQSDGYTF
TRBV5-1,TRBD1,TRBJ1-1,15,many,TGCGCCAGCAGCACGGGACAGGGGAAGAACACTGAAGCTTTCTTT,CASSTGQGKNTEAFF
TRBV20-1,TRBD1,TRBJ1-2,13,many,TGCAGTGTTGAGGACAGGAGGAACTATGGCTACACCTTC,CSVEDRRNYGYTF
TRBV28,NA,TRBJ2-5,14,NA,TGTGCCAGCAGTCCCCAATCTAGGGAAGAGACCCAGTACTTC,CASSPQSREETQYF
TRBV19,NA,TRBJ2-7,13,NA,TGTGCCAGTAGTAGGAAAAGGGGAGGCGAGCAGTACTTC,CASSRKRGGEQYF